The clone carrying this T cell receptor beta chain was counted at least ten times. Its antigen is unknown. This sample was included in a study of Graves' ophthalmopathy and Graves' hyperthyroidism. Regarding the study as a whole: In separating ophthalmopathy from stable hyperthyroidism, a 13-signature model achieved 87.88% sensitivity and approximately 81% specificity.

The CDR3 has 15 amino acids. The ends were cut back, 4 bases at V and 2 bases at J, with 14 bases in the middle. The V gene's germline CDR1 is SGHTA and CDR2 FQGNSA. CAS ≥3, NOSPECS ≥4, moderate-to-severe activity and duration under 3 months marked donors with ophthalmopathy. The diagnosis combined clinical symptoms, thyroxine, TRAb, thyroid ultrasound and orbital computed tomography scans. It was from more than 9 ml of fresh peripheral blood that the PBMCs came. Transcripts of RNA were the source for amplifying TCR beta CDR3 regions. RT-PCR with HTBI primers came first, then second-round multiplex PCR. TCRdb recomputed calls from the multiplex PCR reads with MiXCR, one row per CDR3 protein. The sample shows about 210,000 distinct CDR3 sequences, over 25% of them seen only once.

Material for sequencing was peripheral blood. The chain has TRBV7-2 and TRBJ2-5; D may be TRBD1 (6 bases). The receptor was derived from a man between 50 and 59 years old with Graves' ophthalmopathy. CDR3: CASSSLGQRQETQYF. DNA for the CDR3: TGTGCCAGCAGCTCCCTCGGACAGCGACAAGAGACCCAGTACTTC. The variable domain in full, completed from reference TRBV7-2 and TRBJ2-5, reads GAGVSQSPSNKVTEKGKDVELRCDPISGHTALYWYRQSLGQGLEFLIYFQGNSAPDKSGLPSDRFSAERTGGSVSTLTIQRTQQEDSAVYLCASSSLGQRQETQYFGPGTRLLVL.